This T cell receptor beta chain was observed in a study of T-cell memory formation after mild COVID-19. Study context: TCR clusters were mostly confined to one donor each.

TCRdb reprocessed the 5' RACE reads via MiXCR and lists one record per CDR3 protein. The repertoire holds about 110,000 distinct CDR3 sequences, with roughly 12% as singletons. Per the germline V gene, CDR1 is KGHDR and CDR2 is SFDVKD. The V end lost 6 bases, the J end lost 4 bases, and 21 bases lay between the germline ends. The CDR3 contains 18 residues. General study findings and limits: CD4+ contracting clones were found mainly in CM and EM, and CD8+ ones in EMRA. What remained unconfirmed was the SARS-CoV-2 specificity of second-wave clones peaking on day 37. Clones that contracted from day 15 to 85 were balanced CD4/CD8, while later expanders leaned CD4+.

This clonotype showed up just a few times. Its antigen is unidentified. The chain links TRBV24-1 to TRBJ2-6; D may be TRBD1 (6 bases). Material: PBMCs or a T cell subset sorted from them (not recorded which). The sequence came from an adult woman who had mild COVID-19 (a few samples of this study predate the infection). Cell type and time point are not known. CDR3 DNA sequence: TGTGCCACCAGTCCCTCCAAGACAGGCACCTGGGGGGCCAACGTCCTGACTTTC. Protein: CATSPSKTGTWGANVLTF.